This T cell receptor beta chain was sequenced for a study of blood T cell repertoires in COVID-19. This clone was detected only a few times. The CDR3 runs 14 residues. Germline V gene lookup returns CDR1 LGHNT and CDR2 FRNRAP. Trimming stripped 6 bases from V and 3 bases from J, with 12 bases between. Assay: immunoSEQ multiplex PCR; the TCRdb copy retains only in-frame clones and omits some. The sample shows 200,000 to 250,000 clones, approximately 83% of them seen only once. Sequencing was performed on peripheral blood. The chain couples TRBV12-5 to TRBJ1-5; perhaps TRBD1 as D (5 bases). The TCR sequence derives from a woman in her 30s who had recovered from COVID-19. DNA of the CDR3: TGTGCTAGTGGCATGACAGAACCCAATCAGCCCCAGCATTTT. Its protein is CASGMTEPNQPQHF.